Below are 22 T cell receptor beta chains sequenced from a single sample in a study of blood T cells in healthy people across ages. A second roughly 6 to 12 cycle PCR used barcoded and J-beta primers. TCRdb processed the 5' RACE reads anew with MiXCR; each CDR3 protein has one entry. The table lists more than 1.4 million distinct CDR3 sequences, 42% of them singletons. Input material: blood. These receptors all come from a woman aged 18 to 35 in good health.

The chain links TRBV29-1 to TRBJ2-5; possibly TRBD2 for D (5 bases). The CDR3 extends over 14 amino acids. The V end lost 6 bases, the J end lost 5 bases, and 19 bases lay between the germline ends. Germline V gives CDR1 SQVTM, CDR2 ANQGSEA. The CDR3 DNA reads TGCAGCGTCCTCCGGGGTTTGCGTAAGGAGACCCAGTACTTC. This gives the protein CSVLRGLRKETQYF.

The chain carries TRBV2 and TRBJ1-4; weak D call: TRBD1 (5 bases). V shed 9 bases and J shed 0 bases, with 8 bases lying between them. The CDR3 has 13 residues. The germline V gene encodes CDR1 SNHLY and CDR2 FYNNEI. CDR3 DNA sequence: TGTGCCAGTCGACAGACAACTAATGAAAAACTGTTTTTT. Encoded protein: CASRQTTNEKLFF.

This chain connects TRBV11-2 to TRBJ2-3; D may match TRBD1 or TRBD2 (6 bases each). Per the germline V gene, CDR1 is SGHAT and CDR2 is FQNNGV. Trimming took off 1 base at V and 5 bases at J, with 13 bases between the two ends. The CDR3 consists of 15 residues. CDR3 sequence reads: CASSLAGEAKDTQYF. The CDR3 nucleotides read TGTGCCAGCAGCTTAGCAGGGGAGGCGAAAGATACGCAGTATTTT.

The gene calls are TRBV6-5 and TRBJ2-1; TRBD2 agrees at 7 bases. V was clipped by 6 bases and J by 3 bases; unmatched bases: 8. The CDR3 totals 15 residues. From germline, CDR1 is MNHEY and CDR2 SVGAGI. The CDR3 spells CASSDGGTNYNEQFF. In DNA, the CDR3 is TGTGCCAGCAGCGACGGGGGGACCAACTACAATGAGCAGTTCTTC.

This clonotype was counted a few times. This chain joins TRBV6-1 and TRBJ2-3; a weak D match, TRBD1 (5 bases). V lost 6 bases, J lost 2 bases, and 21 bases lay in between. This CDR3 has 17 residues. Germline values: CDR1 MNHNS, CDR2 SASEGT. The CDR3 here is CASRAQAGRIFTDTQYF. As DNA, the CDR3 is TGTGCCAGCAGGGCACAGGCAGGGCGAATTTTCACAGATACGCAGTATTTT.

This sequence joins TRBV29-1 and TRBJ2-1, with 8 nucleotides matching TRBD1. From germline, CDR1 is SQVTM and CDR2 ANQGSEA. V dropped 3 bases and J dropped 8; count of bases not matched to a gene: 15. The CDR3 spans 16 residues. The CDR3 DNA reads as TGCAGCGTTGAGAGAAGGTCAGGGGGCGCGGGTTATGAGCAGTTCTTC. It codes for CSVERRSGGAGYEQFF.

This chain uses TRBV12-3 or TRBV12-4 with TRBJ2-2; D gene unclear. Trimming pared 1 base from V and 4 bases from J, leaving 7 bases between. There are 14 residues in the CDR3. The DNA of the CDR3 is TGTGCCAGCAGTTTAGTGGGTGCCACCGGGGAGCTGTTTTTT. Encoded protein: CASSLVGATGELFF.

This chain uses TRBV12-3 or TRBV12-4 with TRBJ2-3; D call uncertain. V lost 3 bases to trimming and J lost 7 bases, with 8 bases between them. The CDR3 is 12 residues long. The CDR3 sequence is CASSFSYNTQYF. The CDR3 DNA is TGTGCCAGCAGTTTTAGTTACAATACGCAGTATTTT.

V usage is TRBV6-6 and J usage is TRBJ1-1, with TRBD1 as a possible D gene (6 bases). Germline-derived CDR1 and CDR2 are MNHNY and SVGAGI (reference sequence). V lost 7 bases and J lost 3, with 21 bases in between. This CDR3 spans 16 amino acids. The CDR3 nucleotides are TGTGCCAGCAACTCCGACGGGGGGCGGCCCCACACTGAAGCTTTCTTT. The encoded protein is CASNSDGGRPHTEAFF.

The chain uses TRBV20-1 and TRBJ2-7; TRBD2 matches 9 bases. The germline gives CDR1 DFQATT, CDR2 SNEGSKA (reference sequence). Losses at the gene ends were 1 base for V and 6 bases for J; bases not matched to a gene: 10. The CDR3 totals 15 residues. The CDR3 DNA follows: TGCAGTGCTAGAGGCCGACTAGCGGATAAAACCGAGCAGTACTTC. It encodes CSARGRLADKTEQYF.

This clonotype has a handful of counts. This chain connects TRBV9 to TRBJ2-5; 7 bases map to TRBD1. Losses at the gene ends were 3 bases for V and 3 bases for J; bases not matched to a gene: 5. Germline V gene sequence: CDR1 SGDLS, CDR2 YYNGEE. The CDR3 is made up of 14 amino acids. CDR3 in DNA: TGTGCCAGCAGCGCCGGACAGGCGAAAGAGACCCAGTACTTC. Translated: CASSAGQAKETQYF.

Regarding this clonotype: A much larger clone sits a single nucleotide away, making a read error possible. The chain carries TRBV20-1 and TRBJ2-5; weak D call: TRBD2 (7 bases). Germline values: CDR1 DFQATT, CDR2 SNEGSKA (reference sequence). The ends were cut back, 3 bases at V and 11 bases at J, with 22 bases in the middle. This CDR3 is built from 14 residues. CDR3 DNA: TGCAGTGCTAGGGTGGGGGGGCCTGGCAATGAGCAGTACTTC. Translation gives CSARVGGPGNEQYF.

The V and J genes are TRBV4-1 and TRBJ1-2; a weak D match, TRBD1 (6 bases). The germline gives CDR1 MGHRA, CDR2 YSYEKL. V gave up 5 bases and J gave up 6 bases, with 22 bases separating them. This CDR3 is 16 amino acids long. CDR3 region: CASSARGPPVQNGYTF. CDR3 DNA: TGCGCCAGCAGCGCTCGGGGGCCGCCGGTGCAAAATGGCTACACCTTC.

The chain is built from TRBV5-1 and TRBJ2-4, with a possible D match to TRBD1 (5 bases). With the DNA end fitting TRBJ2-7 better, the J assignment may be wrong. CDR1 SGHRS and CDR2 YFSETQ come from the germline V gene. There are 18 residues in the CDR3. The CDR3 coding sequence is TGCGCCAGCAGCTTGTTGCAGGGTGCATACACGGGCTCCTACGAGCAGTACTTC. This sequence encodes CASSLLQGAYTGSYEQYF.

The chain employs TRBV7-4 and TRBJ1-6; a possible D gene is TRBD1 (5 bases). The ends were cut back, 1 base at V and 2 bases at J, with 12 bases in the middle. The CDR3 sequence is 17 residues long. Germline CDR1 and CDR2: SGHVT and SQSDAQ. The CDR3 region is CASSLDQGWTYNSPLHF. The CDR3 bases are TGTGCCAGCAGCTTAGATCAGGGATGGACCTATAATTCACCCCTCCACTTT.

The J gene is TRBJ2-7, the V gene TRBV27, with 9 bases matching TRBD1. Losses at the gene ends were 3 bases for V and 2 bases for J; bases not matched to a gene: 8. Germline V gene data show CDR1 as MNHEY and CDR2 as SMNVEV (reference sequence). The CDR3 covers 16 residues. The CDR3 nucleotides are TGTGCCAGCAGTTTCGTCGGGACAGGGAGCCCCTACGAGCAGTACTTC. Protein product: CASSFVGTGSPYEQYF.

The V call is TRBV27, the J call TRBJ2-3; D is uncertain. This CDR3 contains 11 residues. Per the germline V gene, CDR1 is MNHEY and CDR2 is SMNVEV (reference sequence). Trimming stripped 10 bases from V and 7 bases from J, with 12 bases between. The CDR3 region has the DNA TGTGCCATCCTTTTAGGAAATACGCAGTATTTT. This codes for CAILLGNTQYF.

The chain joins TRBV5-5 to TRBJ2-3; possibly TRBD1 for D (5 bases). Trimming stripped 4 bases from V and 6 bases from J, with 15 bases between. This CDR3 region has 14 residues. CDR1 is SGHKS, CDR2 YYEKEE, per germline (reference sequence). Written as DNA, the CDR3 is TGTGCCAGCAGCCCCGGACATGCCCCGGATACGCAGTATTTT. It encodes CASSPGHAPDTQYF. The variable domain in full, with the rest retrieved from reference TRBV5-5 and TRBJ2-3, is DAGVTQSPTHLIKTRGQQVTLRCSPISGHKSVSWYQQVLGQGPQFIFQYYEKEERGRGNFPDRFSARQFPNYSSELNVNALLLGDSALYLCASSPGHAPDTQYFGPGTRLTVL.

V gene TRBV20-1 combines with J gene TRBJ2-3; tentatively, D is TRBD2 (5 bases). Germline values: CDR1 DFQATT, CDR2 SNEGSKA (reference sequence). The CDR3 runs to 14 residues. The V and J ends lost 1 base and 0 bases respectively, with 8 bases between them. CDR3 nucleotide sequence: TGCAGTGCTAGAGCTCTAGCCAGCACAGATACGCAGTATTTT. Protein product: CSARALASTDTQYF.

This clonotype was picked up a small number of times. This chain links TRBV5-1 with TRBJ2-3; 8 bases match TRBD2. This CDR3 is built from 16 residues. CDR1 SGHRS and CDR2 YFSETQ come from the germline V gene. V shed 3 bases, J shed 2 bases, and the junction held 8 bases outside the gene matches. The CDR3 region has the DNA TGCGCCAGCAGCTCCCCAGCGGGGGCACACACAGATACGCAGTATTTT. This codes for CASSSPAGAHTDTQYF.

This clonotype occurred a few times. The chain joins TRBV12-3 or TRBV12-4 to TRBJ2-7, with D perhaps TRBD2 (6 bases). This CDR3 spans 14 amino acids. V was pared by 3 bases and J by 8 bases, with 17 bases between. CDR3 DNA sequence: TGTGCCAGCAGTTTGGAGGTCAGGGAGGATAAGCAGTACTTC. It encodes CASSLEVREDKQYF.

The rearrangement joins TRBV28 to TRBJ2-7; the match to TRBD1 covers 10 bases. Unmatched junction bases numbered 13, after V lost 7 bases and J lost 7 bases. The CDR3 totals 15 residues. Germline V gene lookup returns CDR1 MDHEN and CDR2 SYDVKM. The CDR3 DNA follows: TGTGCCAGCAATCGTCCCGGGACAGGGGAGGAGGAGCAGTACTTC. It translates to CASNRPGTGEEEQYF.